The 31 T cell receptor beta chains presented below share a single source sample, sequenced in a study of blood T cell repertoires in COVID-19 (dated by TCRdb to between 2020 and 2021). The library was produced with the immunoSEQ multiplex PCR assay. The table comes from immuneACCESS by way of TCRdb, which keeps in-frame sequences with V and J called. Part of the clones is missing from these tables; in studies checked, under half for an unresolved V gene and the rest for unknown reasons. This sample gives approximately 260,000 clones in total; 75% to 90% of them show up just once. Roughly 10% of the sample goes to the ten largest clones. Input material: peripheral blood. These receptors all stem from an older woman with COVID-19, enrolled during active disease.

DNA for the CDR3: TGTGCCAGTAGTTCTTACAGGGAGAATTCACCCCTCCACTTT. Translation: CASSSYRENSPLHF. This chain joins TRBV19 and TRBJ1-6, with a tentative D call TRBD1 (6 bases). The germline V gene encodes CDR1 LNHDA and CDR2 SQIVND (reference sequence). There are 14 residues in the CDR3. V was cut by 5 bases and J by 7 bases, with 12 bases left in between.

The chain joins TRBV5-1 to TRBJ2-5; 15 bases fit TRBD2. Germline V CDR1 and CDR2: SGHRS, YFSETQ. The CDR3 is 18 residues long. Losses at the gene ends were 0 bases for V and 5 bases for J; bases not matched to a gene: 8. CDR3 amino acids: CASSLDWTSGRAGETQYF. As DNA, the CDR3 is TGCGCCAGCAGCTTGGATTGGACTAGCGGGAGGGCCGGGGAGACCCAGTACTTC.

V and J are TRBV11-3 and TRBJ2-5; 10 bases match TRBD2. CDR3 length: 17 amino acids. CDR1 is SGHNT and CDR2 is YENEEA in the germline V gene. V lost 5 bases to trimming and J lost 2 bases; unmatched junction nucleotides: 11. CDR3 sequence reads: CASSPRSGRVRQETQYF. The CDR3 DNA sequence: TGTGCCAGCAGCCCGCGCAGCGGGAGGGTACGTCAAGAGACCCAGTACTTC.

The chain combines TRBV30 with TRBJ1-5; 7 nucleotides align to TRBD1. The CDR3 spans 13 residues. The germline V gene encodes CDR1 GTSNPN and CDR2 SVGIG (reference sequence). The junction had 4 bases not matched to a gene; V was cut back by 0 bases and J by 8 bases. The CDR3 nucleotides read TGTGCCTGGAGTGTAAACAGGGGTGAGCCCCAGCATTTT. It specifies CAWSVNRGEPQHF. The whole variable domain, filled in from reference TRBV30 and TRBJ1-5, reads SQTIHQWPATLVQPVGSPLSLECTVEGTSNPNLYWYRQAAGRGLQLLFYSVGIGQISSEVPQNLSASRPQDRQFILSSKKLLLSDSGFYLCAWSVNRGEPQHFGDGTRLSIL.

The gene calls are TRBV12-3 or TRBV12-4 and TRBJ1-5, with unresolved D. CDR3 length: 12 amino acids. Trimming shortened V by 4 bases and J by 6 bases, and 7 bases separated the two germline ends. CDR3 in amino acids: CASSSRLQPQHF. CDR3 nucleotides: TGTGCCAGCAGTTCCCGACTTCAGCCCCAGCATTTT.

The CDR3 nucleotides read TGTGCCAGCAGCCCCTGGGGGGCGGGAGGGCCAACAGATACGCAGTATTTT. Residues: CASSPWGAGGPTDTQYF. V gene TRBV3-1 (or the pseudogene TRBV3-2) combines with J gene TRBJ2-3, with TRBD2 identical over 9 bases. CDR3 length equals 17 residues. The V segment lost 4 bases and the J segment 3 bases; nucleotides outside the gene matches: 11. Germline CDR1 reads LGHDT; CDR2 reads YNNKEL (reference sequence).

The chain combines TRBV5-1 with TRBJ2-7; D perhaps matches TRBD2 (6 bases). V was trimmed by 2 bases and J by 5 bases, leaving 23 bases between them. This CDR3 is built from 17 residues. The germline V gene has CDR1 SGHRS and CDR2 YFSETQ. This chain's CDR3 is CASSFRDSRLVGNEQYF. CDR3 in DNA: TGCGCCAGCAGCTTCAGGGACTCCCGGCTTGTAGGTAACGAGCAGTACTTC. Supplemented by reference TRBV5-1 and TRBJ2-7, the full variable domain reads KAGVTQTPRYLIKTRGQQVTLSCSPISGHRSVSWYQQTPGQGLQFLFEYFSETQRNKGNFPGRFSGRQFSNSRSEMNVSTLELGDSALYLCASSFRDSRLVGNEQYFGPGTRLTVT.

This chain connects TRBV7-2 to TRBJ2-2, with 7 bases identical to TRBD2. V lost 2 bases to trimming and J lost 7 bases; unmatched junction nucleotides: 7. Germline V gene lookup returns CDR1 SGHTA and CDR2 FQGNSA. The CDR3 totals 15 residues. The CDR3 bases are TGTGCCAGCAGCTTACAGCGGGATGCGGGCGGGGAGCTGTTTTTT. This codes for CASSLQRDAGGELFF.

The genes are TRBV3-1 (or the pseudogene TRBV3-2) and TRBJ2-5; D gene unclear. Trimming cost V 4 bases and J 6 bases, with 9 bases left between them. The CDR3 length is 12 residues. CDR1 is LGHDT, CDR2 YNNKEL, per germline (reference sequence). CDR3 residues: CASSLTSKTQYF. The DNA of the CDR3 is TGTGCCAGCAGCCTTACATCCAAGACCCAGTACTTC.

The genes are TRBV20-1 and TRBJ1-1; possible D gene TRBD1, 5 bases. The length of the CDR3 is 16 residues. From germline, CDR1 is DFQATT and CDR2 SNEGSKA (reference sequence). Trimming took 3 bases from V and 1 from J, leaving 18 bases between them. The CDR3 sequence: CSASGSGFSWNTEAFF. CDR3 in DNA: TGCAGTGCTAGTGGATCAGGGTTCTCGTGGAACACTGAAGCTTTCTTT.

This chain joins TRBV6-2 or TRBV6-3 and TRBJ1-5; 9 bases are shared with TRBD1. Germline assignment: CDR1 MNHEY and CDR2 SVGEGT. Losses at the gene ends were 6 bases for V and 6 bases for J; bases not matched to a gene: 9. CDR3 length equals 15 residues. CDR3 DNA sequence: TGTGCCAGCAGCCCCGGGACAGGGTTCCCTCAGCCCCAGCATTTT. This encodes CASSPGTGFPQPQHF.

This clone was seen only a few times. The rearrangement joins TRBV2 to TRBJ1-1, with D possibly matching TRBD1 (6 bases). Germline CDR1 reads SNHLY; CDR2 reads FYNNEI. V was clipped by 7 bases and J by 1 base, with 16 bases between them. The CDR3 sequence is 15 residues long. CDR3 region: CASTSWQGPNTEAFF. CDR3 nucleotide sequence: TGTGCCAGCACCTCCTGGCAGGGGCCGAACACTGAAGCTTTCTTT.

This clone appeared a few times. The identical CDR3 is also encoded by other nucleotide sequences in the sample. The gene calls are TRBV27 and TRBJ2-2; D gene unclear. Germline CDR1 and CDR2: MNHEY and SMNVEV (reference sequence). V lost 6 bases, J lost 0 bases, and 8 bases lay in between. CDR3 length: 14 residues. The CDR3 coding sequence is TGTGCCAGCAGAGCCCTGGCGAACACCGGGGAGCTGTTTTTT. The encoded protein is CASRALANTGELFF.

Only one count was recorded for this clone. This chain uses TRBV18 with TRBJ2-1, with D perhaps matching TRBD2 (6 bases). CDR1 KGHSH and CDR2 LQKENI come from the germline V gene. The CDR3 covers 17 residues. Trimming stripped 2 bases from V and 0 bases from J, with 14 bases between. The CDR3 sequence: CASSPFGGSDSYNEQFF. The CDR3 bases are TGTGCCAGCTCACCATTCGGAGGGTCGGACTCCTACAATGAGCAGTTCTTC.

This clone has a handful of counts. This sequence joins TRBV6-5 and TRBJ1-4; D is possibly TRBD1 (6 bases). CDR3 length: 14 amino acids. Germline-derived CDR1 and CDR2 are MNHEY and SVGAGI. V lost 7 bases and J lost 8, with 17 bases in between. CDR3 sequence: CASTKGGAGEKLFF. The CDR3 nucleotides are TGTGCCAGCACTAAGGGGGGGGCAGGCGAAAAACTGTTTTTT.

The chain has TRBV20-1 and TRBJ1-2, with D hard to call. V lost 3 bases, J lost 6 bases, and 8 bases lay in between. This CDR3 region has 11 residues. The germline CDR1 and CDR2 sequences are DFQATT and SNEGSKA (reference sequence). The CDR3 loop reads CSARALHGYTF. The DNA of the CDR3 is TGCAGTGCTAGGGCTTTACATGGCTACACCTTC.

This clone was seen once. The V gene is TRBV24-1, the J gene TRBJ2-2; 11 bases are shared with TRBD2. Germline V CDR1 and CDR2: KGHDR, SFDVKD. V dropped 9 bases and J dropped 4; count of bases not matched to a gene: 3. The CDR3 covers 14 residues. CDR3 amino acids: CATSGTSGTGELFF. The CDR3 nucleotides are TGTGCCACCTCCGGGACTAGCGGCACCGGGGAGCTGTTTTTT.

This clone was seen only a few times. V and J are TRBV7-9 and TRBJ1-1, with D tentatively TRBD1 (6 bases). With 1 base removed from V and 6 bases from J, the gap between germline ends came to 15 bases. CDR3 length: 15 residues. Per the germline V gene, CDR1 is SEHNR and CDR2 is FQNEAQ (reference sequence). CDR3 amino acids: CASSLVVGRGSEAFF. CDR3 coding DNA: TGTGCCAGCAGCTTAGTTGTAGGCAGGGGCTCTGAAGCTTTCTTT.

This clone was seen only a few times. The chain links TRBV6-5 to TRBJ1-4; possibly TRBD1 for D (6 bases). With 5 bases removed from V and 5 bases from J, the gap between germline ends came to 15 bases. The CDR3 loop spans 15 amino acids. Germline loops: CDR1 MNHEY, CDR2 SVGAGI. The CDR3 loop reads CASSTRGGPNEKLFF. CDR3 in DNA: TGTGCCAGCAGTACACGGGGGGGGCCAAATGAAAAACTGTTTTTT.

The chain links TRBV4-3 to TRBJ2-7; 11 bases map to TRBD2. The CDR3 spans 15 residues. V dropped 0 bases and J dropped 6; count of bases not matched to a gene: 4. Per germline, CDR1 LGHNA and CDR2 YSLEER. CDR3 sequence: CASSQDTSGSGEQYF. CDR3 nucleotides: TGCGCCAGCAGCCAAGACACTAGCGGGAGCGGCGAGCAGTACTTC.

V and J are TRBV12-5 and TRBJ2-7; the match to TRBD1 covers 9 bases. The V and J ends lost 1 base and 2 bases, in that order; junction bases with no gene match: 18. Germline V gene data show CDR1 as LGHNT and CDR2 as FRNRAP. This CDR3 region has 20 residues. CDR3: CASGLASGTGSVGTPYEQYF. In DNA, the CDR3 is TGTGCTAGTGGTTTGGCCTCCGGGACAGGGTCGGTGGGAACCCCCTACGAGCAGTACTTC.

The CDR3 DNA follows: TGTGCCAGCAGCCCGGGACAGCCGAACACCGGGGAGCTGTTTTTT. As protein: CASSPGQPNTGELFF. The chain carries TRBV5-4 and TRBJ2-2, with 7 bases fitting TRBD1. Germline V gene data show CDR1 as SGHNT and CDR2 as YYREEE (reference sequence). This CDR3 has 15 residues. Unmatched junction bases numbered 3, after V lost 4 bases and J lost 0 bases.

DNA of the CDR3: TGTGCCAGCAGCACCCTTACTAGCGGAAACTACAATGAGCAGTTCTTC. This encodes CASSTLTSGNYNEQFF. The chain recombines TRBV5-4 with TRBJ2-1; TRBD2 aligns across 8 bases. J gave up 3 bases and V 4 bases, and 9 bases lay outside the gene matches. Germline lookup yields CDR1 SGHNT and CDR2 YYREEE (reference sequence). The CDR3 length is 16 residues.

This chain links TRBV27 with TRBJ2-5; no clear D gene. The CDR3 covers 15 residues. CDR1 MNHEY and CDR2 SMNVEV come from the germline V gene (reference sequence). The V end was cut by 5 bases, the J end by 5 bases, with 18 bases between. In nucleotides, the CDR3 is TGTGCCAGCAGTCCCCAATTGGCCCCGGAGGAGACCCAGTACTTC. Its translation: CASSPQLAPEETQYF.

The rearrangement joins TRBV13 to TRBJ1-3; no clear D. The CDR3 has 14 residues. With 3 bases removed from V and 0 bases from J, the gap between germline ends came to 6 bases. Germline V CDR1 and CDR2: PRHDT, FYEKMQ (reference sequence). The CDR3 DNA reads TGTGCCAGCAGCTTTTCCGTCTCTGGAAACACCATATATTTT. Encoded protein: CASSFSVSGNTIYF.

V gene TRBV20-1 combines with J gene TRBJ2-7, with 10 bases identical to TRBD2. CDR1 is DFQATT and CDR2 is SNEGSKA in the germline V gene (reference sequence). V trimming: 6 bases; J trimming: 9 bases; junction bases outside the gene matches: 2. There are 10 residues in the CDR3. CDR3 amino acids: CSAAGGAQYF. CDR3 DNA: TGCAGTGCAGCGGGGGGGGCGCAGTACTTC.

This sequence joins TRBV4-1 and TRBJ2-7, with 12 bases identical to TRBD2. Germline V gene sequence: CDR1 MGHRA, CDR2 YSYEKL. CDR3 length: 15 amino acids. Trimming at V came to 1 base and at J to 4 bases, leaving 2 bases not matched to a gene. Here the CDR3 reads CASSQVLAGGYEQYF. In DNA form, the CDR3 reads TGCGCCAGCAGCCAAGTTCTAGCGGGAGGGTACGAGCAGTACTTC.

This chain connects TRBV2 to TRBJ1-2, with 8 positions matching TRBD1. J was trimmed by 8 bases and V by 6 bases; bases with no gene match: 8. The length of the CDR3 is 13 residues. From germline, CDR1 is SNHLY and CDR2 FYNNEI. For the CDR3, the DNA is TGTGCCAGCAGGGTAGGACAGGGCGTCGGCTACACCTTC. This codes for CASRVGQGVGYTF.

This clone has a single count. This rearrangement joins TRBV24-1 to TRBJ2-2; a possible D gene is TRBD2 (5 bases). V gave up 5 bases and J gave up 6 bases, with 21 bases separating them. CDR1 is KGHDR, CDR2 SFDVKD, per germline. The CDR3 contains 17 residues. CDR3 nucleotides: TGTGCCACCAGTGCTGTACCATCGGCTGATAGCGCCGGGGAGCTGTTTTTT. The encoded protein is CATSAVPSADSAGELFF.

The CDR3 loop is CASSQGLLNTEAFF. CDR3 bases: TGCGCCAGCAGCCAGGGACTCCTAAACACTGAAGCTTTCTTT. The chain uses TRBV4-3 and TRBJ1-1; possibly TRBD1 for D (5 bases). The germline gives CDR1 LGHNA, CDR2 YSLEER. V was pared by 3 bases and J by 2 bases, with 10 bases between. The CDR3 extends over 14 amino acids.

The V and J genes are TRBV5-1 and TRBJ1-3; no reliable D call. Germline V gene lookup returns CDR1 SGHRS and CDR2 YFSETQ. V lost 0 bases to trimming and J lost 2 bases, with 6 bases between them. CDR3 size: 14 residues. The CDR3 sequence is CASSLESAGNTIYF. DNA for the CDR3: TGCGCCAGCAGCTTGGAATCCGCTGGAAACACCATATATTTT.